Below, 26 T cell receptor beta chains from the same sample are listed, as sequenced in a study of shared clonotypes between healthy human individuals. The table came from immunoSEQ multiplex PCR; TCRdb's copy has only in-frame clones and leaves some out. The sample carries under 2,500,000 clones, 90% to 97% recorded once. The specimen was naive CD4+ T cells sorted from blood. Described subset: CD45RA+ positively selected. The source is a man aged 18 to 30 in good health.

The chain couples TRBV27 to TRBJ2-7, with no clear D. CDR3 length equals 13 residues. V dropped 6 bases and J dropped 5 bases, with 14 bases sitting between them. Germline assignment: CDR1 MNHEY and CDR2 SMNVEV (reference sequence). CDR3 sequence reads: CASRPFGVNEQYF. The DNA of the CDR3 is TGTGCCAGCAGGCCCTTTGGGGTCAACGAGCAGTACTTC.

The chain links TRBV5-1 to TRBJ2-1; 7 bases line up with TRBD1. J lost 6 bases, V lost 4 bases, and 13 bases had no gene match. CDR3 size: 16 residues. Germline CDR1 reads SGHRS; CDR2 reads YFSETQ. For the CDR3, the DNA is TGCGCCAGCAGCCTAGTAAAACAACAGGGGTTCAATGAGCAGTTCTTC. It encodes CASSLVKQQGFNEQFF.

The genes are TRBV19 and TRBJ1-6; D gene uncertain. There are 12 residues in the CDR3. The V end lost 7 bases, the J end lost 6 bases, and 7 bases lay between the germline ends. CDR1 LNHDA and CDR2 SQIVND come from the germline V gene (reference sequence). CDR3 residues: CASTTANSPLHF. For the CDR3, the DNA is TGTGCCAGTACCACGGCTAATTCACCCCTCCACTTT. The variable domain in full, with the rest retrieved from reference TRBV19 and TRBJ1-6, is DGGITQSPKYLFRKEGQNVTLSCEQNLNHDAMYWYRQDPGQGLRLIYYSQIVNDFQKGDIAEGYSVSREKKESFPLTVTSAQKNPTAFYLCASTTANSPLHFGNGTRLTVT.

This rearrangement joins TRBV30 to TRBJ1-2, with D perhaps TRBD1 (5 bases). CDR1 is GTSNPN, CDR2 SVGIG, per germline (reference sequence). The length of the CDR3 is 12 residues. The ends were cut back, 0 bases at V and 6 bases at J, with 8 bases in the middle. Here the CDR3 reads CAWSVQVDGYTF. CDR3 bases: TGTGCCTGGAGTGTACAGGTGGATGGCTACACCTTC.

The V call is TRBV7-3, the J call TRBJ1-3; D gene uncertain. From germline, CDR1 is SGHTA and CDR2 FQGTGA. Trimming took off 3 bases at V and 2 bases at J, with 5 bases between the two ends. The CDR3 has 13 amino acids. In DNA, the CDR3 is TGTGCCAGCAGCTTTCGACCTGGAAACACCATATATTTT. Residues: CASSFRPGNTIYF.

V is TRBV28 and J is TRBJ2-7; D gene unclear. Germline CDR1 and CDR2: MDHEN and SYDVKM. CDR3 length: 15 amino acids. V was trimmed by 6 bases and J by 2 bases, leaving 17 bases between them. CDR3 coding DNA: TGTGCCAGCAGCAAAAGGAGCTCGGCCGCCTACGAGCAGTACTTC. It codes for CASSKRSSAAYEQYF.

CDR3 sequence: CASSDRQGTKDFSGNTIYF. CDR3 sequence (DNA): TGCGCCAGCAGCGACAGACAGGGGACAAAAGACTTCTCTGGAAACACCATATATTTT. This sequence joins TRBV5-1 and TRBJ1-3, with 8 bases fitting TRBD1. The V gene's germline CDR1 is SGHRS and CDR2 YFSETQ. The V and J ends lost 4 bases and 0 bases, in that order; junction bases with no gene match: 15. This CDR3 has 19 residues.

V and J are TRBV29-1 and TRBJ2-5; no definite D call. Trimming pared 7 bases from V and 7 bases from J, leaving 19 bases between. The length of the CDR3 is 13 residues. Germline CDR1 reads SQVTM; CDR2 reads ANQGSEA. The CDR3 is CSAAGSLWVTQYF. DNA of the CDR3: TGCAGCGCCGCCGGGTCCTTATGGGTGACCCAGTACTTC.

Remarks on this clone: This CDR3 is also generated by other DNA sequences in the sample. The gene calls are TRBV30 and TRBJ2-7; D is unresolved. CDR1 and CDR2 (germline): GTSNPN, SVGIG (reference sequence). V was clipped by 0 bases and J by 4 bases, with 7 bases between them. The CDR3 is 12 amino acids. Written as DNA, the CDR3 is TGTGCCTGGAGTGTAGGCGAATACGAGCAGTACTTC. Translated: CAWSVGEYEQYF.

In nucleotides, the CDR3 is TGTGCCAGCAGTTTATATCCGGAGGTACCCTACAATGAGCAGTTCTTC. This encodes CASSLYPEVPYNEQFF. The J gene is TRBJ2-1, the V gene TRBV28; a weak D match, TRBD2 (5 bases). CDR1 is MDHEN and CDR2 is SYDVKM in the germline V gene. The CDR3 runs to 16 residues. Trimming took 1 base from V and 2 from J, leaving 12 bases between them. Full variable domain (missing parts from reference TRBV28 and TRBJ2-1): DVKVTQSSRYLVKRTGEKVFLECVQDMDHENMFWYRQDPGLGLRLIYFSYDVKMKEKGDIPEGYSVSREKKERFSLILESASTNQTSMYLCASSLYPEVPYNEQFFGPGTRLTVL.

The chain is built from TRBV5-3 and TRBJ2-1; the D gene is possibly TRBD2 (6 bases). TRBV5-3 is noted as an ORF with a role that remains uncertain. The CDR3 runs to 15 residues. V lost 0 bases and J lost 6, with 13 bases in between. CDR3 protein: CARSLGSEGPNEQFF. The CDR3 nucleotides read TGTGCCAGAAGCTTGGGGTCGGAGGGGCCCAATGAGCAGTTCTTC.

The chain employs TRBV10-3 and TRBJ2-3; 16 nucleotides agree with TRBD2. Germline-derived CDR1 and CDR2 are ENHRY and SYGVKD. The CDR3 spans 16 residues. J was trimmed by 5 bases and V by 7 bases; bases with no gene match: 6. CDR3 amino acids: CAITPGLAGGQDTQYF. The CDR3 DNA reads TGTGCCATCACTCCGGGACTAGCGGGGGGGCAAGATACGCAGTATTTT.

Turning to this clone: The sample has other DNA sequences that encode this CDR3 too. V is TRBV30 and J is TRBJ2-2; no firm D call. The V gene's germline CDR1 is GTSNPN and CDR2 SVGIG (reference sequence). Deletions cut 3 bases from V and 3 bases from J, with 5 bases between. This CDR3 contains 12 residues. This chain's CDR3 is CAWSRDTGELFF. The CDR3 DNA follows: TGTGCCTGGAGCAGAGACACCGGGGAGCTGTTTTTT.

V usage is TRBV4-1 and J usage is TRBJ1-5; no clear D. Germline assignment: CDR1 MGHRA and CDR2 YSYEKL. The V gene lost 0 bases and the J gene lost 0 bases, with 6 bases spanning the gap. The CDR3 totals 15 residues. This CDR3 is CASSQDQNSNQPQHF. CDR3 coding DNA: TGCGCCAGCAGCCAAGATCAAAATAGCAATCAGCCCCAGCATTTT.

The chain combines TRBV6-1 with TRBJ1-4; D gene ambiguous. The CDR3 totals 14 residues. The V end was cut by 7 bases, the J end by 8 bases, with 17 bases between. Germline-derived CDR1 and CDR2 are MNHNS and SASEGT. The CDR3 sequence: CASKGRGEGEKLFF. The CDR3 DNA sequence: TGTGCCAGCAAGGGCCGCGGTGAAGGAGAAAAACTGTTTTTT.

The CDR3 reads CAMSTDRERSPLHF. As DNA, the CDR3 is TGTGCCATGAGTACCGACAGGGAACGATCACCCCTCCACTTT. The chain joins TRBV5-4 to TRBJ1-6, with 7 nucleotides matching TRBD1. Trimming removed 9 bases from V and 10 bases from J; junction bases left unmatched: 13. The length of the CDR3 is 14 residues. Germline CDR1 is SGHNT and CDR2 is YYREEE (reference sequence).

The V call is TRBV5-1, the J call TRBJ2-5; 10 bases agree with TRBD2. The CDR3 sequence is 16 residues long. The junction had 7 bases not matched to a gene; V was cut back by 0 bases and J by 5 bases. In germline, CDR1 is SGHRS, CDR2 YFSETQ. CDR3 in DNA: TGCGCCAGCAGCTTGGATGTAGCGGGAGGATTGGAGACCCAGTACTTC. Amino acid sequence: CASSLDVAGGLETQYF.

On this clone itself: At the DNA level, this CDR3 is encoded by other sequences in the same sample as well. CDR3 region: CSASPNSPLHF. The DNA for the CDR3 is TGCAGTGCTAGTCCGAATTCACCCCTCCACTTT. This chain links TRBV20-1 with TRBJ1-6, with no clear D. In germline, CDR1 is DFQATT, CDR2 SNEGSKA (reference sequence). V lost 3 bases and J lost 7, with 4 bases in between. This CDR3 has 11 residues.

This chain joins TRBV5-1 and TRBJ2-5, with D perhaps TRBD1 or TRBD2 (6 bases each). CDR3 length: 16 amino acids. Germline CDR1 is SGHRS and CDR2 is YFSETQ. V lost 0 bases and J lost 2, with 14 bases in between. DNA of the CDR3: TGCGCCAGCAGCTTGGTTCTGGGGGGCCCTCAAGAGACCCAGTACTTC. It is translated as CASSLVLGGPQETQYF.

The J gene is TRBJ2-7, the V gene TRBV5-1, with D unresolved. CDR1 is SGHRS and CDR2 is YFSETQ in the germline V gene. V shed 4 bases and J shed 0 bases, with 2 bases lying between them. The CDR3 is 11 amino acids. Here the CDR3 reads CASSRSYEQYF. The CDR3 coding sequence is TGCGCCAGCAGCCGCTCCTACGAGCAGTACTTC.

This clone showed up just once. The rearrangement joins TRBV28 to TRBJ2-7; D possibly uses TRBD1 or TRBD2 (5 bases each). Per the germline V gene, CDR1 is MDHEN and CDR2 is SYDVKM. The CDR3 has 13 residues. Trimming shortened V by 9 bases and J by 3 bases, and 15 bases separated the two germline ends. CDR3 region: CASEDRDVYEQYF. The CDR3, as DNA: TGTGCCAGTGAAGACCGGGACGTCTACGAGCAGTACTTC.

Concerning this clone: Additional DNA sequences in this sample encode the identical CDR3. The rearrangement uses TRBV11-2 and TRBJ2-7, with 14 nucleotides matching TRBD2. The J segment lost 3 bases and the V segment lost 5 bases, leaving 3 bases of the junction unmatched. Looked up from germline, CDR1 is SGHAT and CDR2 is FQNNGV. The CDR3 totals 15 residues. CDR3 region: CASSPGLAGGYEQYF. The CDR3 region has the DNA TGTGCCAGCAGCCCAGGACTAGCGGGAGGCTACGAGCAGTACTTC.

The genes are TRBV7-2 and TRBJ1-1; no reliable D call. The CDR3 length is 14 residues. Germline CDR1 SGHTA, CDR2 FQGNSA. V was clipped by 2 bases and J by 1 base, with 8 bases between them. This chain's CDR3 is CASSLKRQNTEAFF. CDR3 DNA: TGTGCCAGCAGCTTAAAGAGACAGAACACTGAAGCTTTCTTT.

This clone was found once. J is TRBJ2-2 and V is TRBV30; TRBD1 is a possible D gene (6 bases). Trimming pared 0 bases from V and 8 bases from J, leaving 19 bases between. CDR1 is GTSNPN, CDR2 SVGIG, per germline (reference sequence). The CDR3 sequence is 16 residues long. CDR3 sequence reads: CAWSVRTDGLRGELFF. CDR3 bases: TGTGCCTGGAGTGTACGGACAGATGGACTTAGAGGGGAGCTGTTTTTT.

The chain carries TRBV28 and TRBJ2-1; 13 bases match TRBD2. The junction had 4 bases not matched to a gene; V was cut back by 6 bases and J by 8 bases. From germline, CDR1 is MDHEN and CDR2 SYDVKM. The length of the CDR3 is 14 residues. This CDR3 is CASSGTSGVDEQFF. CDR3 coding DNA: TGTGCCAGCAGCGGGACTAGCGGGGTGGATGAGCAGTTCTTC.

Turning to this clone: The identical CDR3 is also encoded by other nucleotide sequences in the sample. This chain links TRBV6-5 with TRBJ1-2; D is undetermined. The V gene lost 6 bases and the J gene lost 8 bases, with 10 bases spanning the gap. Per germline, CDR1 MNHEY and CDR2 SVGAGI. The CDR3 is 11 residues long. The CDR3 region has the DNA TGTGCCAGCAGCAAGGGCGGGGGCTACACCTTC. As protein: CASSKGGGYTF.